These T cell receptor beta chains were read from a single sample in a study of T cell responses to AZD1222 COVID-19 vaccine. Assay used: immunoSEQ multiplex PCR; TCRdb lists only in-frame clones, some missing. The table shows about 160,000 clones, with around 90% occurring only once. The source material was peripheral blood, sampled 28 days after the second AZD1222 dose. The receptors derive from an adult who received the AZD1222 COVID-19 vaccine. The CDR3 runs from the conserved cysteine through the conserved F or W. The D gene is left open where the match is weak. Some rows mark clone size as missing; the rest say once, few, many or name a class of expanded clone.

size	V	J	D	length	CDR3	DNA
NA	TRBV6-5	TRBJ1-5	NA	10	CAQSAEAQHF	TGTGCCCAATCCGCGGAAGCACAGCATTTT
NA	TRBV11-2	TRBJ2-2	TRBD1	14	CASSAHTGDGELFF	TGTGCCAGCAGCGCACATACAGGGGACGGGGAGCTGTTTTTT
NA	TRBV29-1	TRBJ1-1	NA	13	CSPQVGPNTEAFF	TGCAGCCCCCAGGTGGGCCCTAACACTGAAGCTTTCTTT
NA	TRBV12-5	TRBJ2-3	NA	14	CASGAQVSTDTQYF	TGTGCTAGTGGTGCACAGGTTAGCACAGATACGCAGTATTTT
NA	TRBV11-3	TRBJ1-2	TRBD1	17	CASSLEVQGYSAYGYTF	TGTGCCAGCAGCTTAGAAGTACAGGGGTACTCGGCCTATGGCTACACCTTC
once	TRBV14	TRBJ1-1	TRBD1	15	CASSQLTDRGPEAFF	TGTGCCAGCAGCCAACTAACCGACAGGGGACCTGAAGCTTTCTTT
NA	TRBV19	TRBJ1-2	TRBD1	17	CASSIVPRQGANYGYTF	TGTGCCAGTAGTATAGTTCCCAGACAGGGAGCTAACTATGGCTACACCTTC
NA	TRBV30	TRBJ2-1	TRBD2	18	CAWSVLQLAGAGGDEQFF	TGTGCCTGGAGTGTACTACAACTAGCGGGAGCCGGGGGGGATGAGCAGTTCTTC
NA	TRBV3-1/TRBV3-2	TRBJ1-1	NA	15	CASSLLTGGNTEAFF	TGTGCCAGCAGCCTGCTTACAGGAGGGAACACTGAAGCTTTCTTT
NA	TRBV19	TRBJ1-1	NA	14	CASSIAEANTEAFF	TGTGCCAGTAGTATAGCGGAGGCGAACACTGAAGCTTTCTTT
NA	TRBV2	TRBJ2-5	NA	14	CASSDDSNQETQYF	TGTGCCAGCAGTGACGACAGCAATCAAGAGACCCAGTACTTC
NA	TRBV19	TRBJ2-7	NA	17	CASSNIGAAGSPYEQYF	TGTGCCAGTAGTAACATCGGGGCGGCAGGGAGTCCCTACGAGCAGTACTTC
NA	TRBV19	TRBJ2-5	NA	14	CASRPPQGGETQYF	TGTGCCAGTAGACCCCCTCAAGGGGGAGAGACCCAGTACTTC
NA	TRBV5-5	TRBJ2-7	TRBD1	12	CASSSTGDEQYF	TGTGCCAGCAGCTCGACAGGGGACGAGCAGTACTTC
NA	TRBV5-1	TRBJ2-7	NA	15	CASSLLGAGDYEQYF	TGCGCCAGCAGCTTGTTGGGGGCAGGGGACTACGAGCAGTACTTC
NA	TRBV4-1	TRBJ2-7	TRBD2	15	CASSQGTSGGYEQYF	TGCGCCAGCAGCCAAGGGACTAGCGGGGGGTACGAGCAGTACTTC
few	TRBV29-1	TRBJ1-5	NA	12	CSDDGGYQPQHF	TGCAGCGACGACGGGGGCTATCAGCCCCAGCATTTT
NA	TRBV27	TRBJ2-3	TRBD2	18	CASRRGTSGPPSTDTQYF	TGTGCCAGCAGGAGGGGGACTAGCGGCCCTCCTAGCACAGATACGCAGTATTTT
NA	TRBV30	TRBJ2-7	TRBD2	17	CAWSTGAWLAGTYEQYF	TGTGCCTGGAGTACCGGGGCATGGCTAGCGGGGACCTACGAGCAGTACTTC
NA	TRBV29-1	TRBJ2-3	NA	13	CSVEPPNTDTQYF	TGCAGCGTTGAACCCCCAAACACAGATACGCAGTATTTT
NA	TRBV7-9	TRBJ1-6	NA	14	CASSSAGVRSPLHF	TGTGCCAGCAGCTCTGCGGGAGTTCGATCACCCCTCCACTTT
once	TRBV7-9	TRBJ1-3	NA	15	CASSSDGDSGNTIYF	TGTGCCAGCAGCTCGGACGGCGACTCTGGAAACACCATATATTTT
once	TRBV11-2	TRBJ2-1	NA	15	CASSSPGLRRNEQFF	TGTGCCAGCAGCTCCCCGGGGTTGCGACGAAATGAGCAGTTCTTC
NA	TRBV20-1	TRBJ1-1	NA	11	CSALVLTEAFF	TGCAGTGCTCTGGTTCTCACTGAAGCTTTCTTT
NA	TRBV28	TRBJ2-7	NA	15	CASRGGSGPNYEQYF	TGTGCCAGCAGGGGGGGCTCGGGGCCGAACTACGAGCAGTACTTC
NA	TRBV7-9	TRBJ2-5	TRBD2	16	CASSPGEAGAGETQYF	TGTGCCAGCAGCCCTGGGGAAGCGGGAGCGGGAGAGACCCAGTACTTC
NA	TRBV5-1	TRBJ2-1	TRBD1	16	CASSPIQQGFRNEQFF	TGCGCCAGCAGCCCCATTCAACAGGGGTTCCGGAATGAGCAGTTCTTC
NA	TRBV19	TRBJ1-5	NA	13	CASSMAGSQPQHF	TGTGCCAGTAGTATGGCGGGGAGCCAGCCCCAGCATTTT
NA	TRBV7-9	TRBJ2-7	TRBD2	15	CASSQGLAGEYEQYF	TGTGCCAGCAGCCAGGGACTAGCGGGAGAATACGAGCAGTACTTC
NA	TRBV7-6	TRBJ2-1	TRBD1	16	CASSLGGTGSYNEQFF	TGTGCCAGCAGCTTAGGCGGGACAGGCTCCTACAATGAGCAGTTCTTC
NA	TRBV5-4	TRBJ2-2	TRBD2	16	CASSVGLAGNTGELFF	TGTGCCAGCAGCGTGGGACTAGCGGGGAACACCGGGGAGCTGTTTTTT
NA	TRBV10-2	TRBJ1-2	TRBD1	14	CATQGQGANYGYTF	TGCGCCACCCAAGGACAGGGCGCTAACTATGGCTACACCTTC
NA	TRBV5-5	TRBJ1-4	NA	15	CASSLGRLSGEKLFF	TGTGCCAGCAGCTTGGGCCGCCTGTCGGGTGAAAAACTGTTTTTT